One and the same sample provided the 26 T cell receptor beta chains below, sequenced in a study of shared clonotypes between healthy human individuals. Generated by immunoSEQ multiplex PCR, the TCRdb table keeps only in-frame clones and is missing some. The repertoire includes some 2,100,000 clones, around 95% of them detected once, and 0.1% to 0.15% sits in the top ten. Material: naive CD4+ T cells sorted from blood. Stated subset: CD45RA+ positively selected. These receptors originate from a man aged 18 to 29 in good health.

In the case of this clone: The same CDR3 can be traced to other DNA sequences in this sample. The gene calls are TRBV4-2 and TRBJ1-4; no definite D call. Between the trimmed V and J ends, which lost 0 bases and 8 bases, there was a span of 7 bases. Germline V gene sequence: CDR1 LGHNA, CDR2 YNFKEQ. The CDR3 consists of 13 residues. CDR3 sequence reads: CASSQDSGEKLFF. The CDR3 DNA is TGTGCCAGCAGCCAAGATTCGGGGGAAAAACTGTTTTTT.

The V call is TRBV11-2, the J call TRBJ2-3, with TRBD2 identical over 12 bases. From germline, CDR1 is SGHAT and CDR2 FQNNGV. The V gene end was trimmed by 5 bases and the J gene end by 0 bases; junction bases not matched to a gene: 9. This CDR3 contains 18 residues. Written as DNA, the CDR3 is TGTGCCAGCAGCCCCACTAGCGGGGGGCCCTCAAGCACAGATACGCAGTATTTT. This sequence encodes CASSPTSGGPSSTDTQYF.

J is TRBJ1-5 and V is TRBV30; D perhaps matches TRBD1 (5 bases). Germline V CDR1 and CDR2: GTSNPN, SVGIG (reference sequence). The CDR3 runs 13 residues. V lost 1 base, J lost 7 bases, and 11 bases lay in between. CDR3 bases: TGTGCCTGGAGTGATCAGGGCGGCCAGCCCCAGCATTTT. Translating it yields CAWSDQGGQPQHF.

This clone appeared once. The chain recombines TRBV19 with TRBJ2-1; weak D call: TRBD1 (5 bases). V was clipped by 4 bases and J by 12 bases, with 10 bases between them. Germline CDR1 and CDR2: LNHDA and SQIVND (reference sequence). This CDR3 is built from 11 residues. The CDR3 reads CASSKGLTQFF. For the CDR3, the DNA is TGTGCCAGTAGTAAGGGGTTAACGCAGTTCTTC.

The chain couples TRBV2 to TRBJ2-5; 10 nucleotides line up with TRBD1. The junction had 8 bases not matched to a gene; V was cut back by 8 bases and J by 5 bases. The CDR3 extends over 14 amino acids. Germline V lookup: CDR1 SNHLY, CDR2 FYNNEI. In DNA, the CDR3 is TGTGCCAGCCACGACAGGGGGCCTGGGGAGACCCAGTACTTC. It codes for CASHDRGPGETQYF.

This chain uses TRBV29-1 with TRBJ2-5; 7 bases are shared with TRBD1. This CDR3 contains 12 residues. Germline V CDR1 and CDR2: SQVTM, ANQGSEA. The V gene end was trimmed by 4 bases and the J gene end by 4 bases; junction bases not matched to a gene: 3. CDR3 residues: CSVGDSPETQYF. CDR3 sequence (DNA): TGCAGCGTTGGGGACAGCCCAGAGACCCAGTACTTC.

V and J are TRBV4-1 and TRBJ2-7, with D unresolved. V lost 1 base and J 3 bases, leaving 13 bases between the germline ends. Per the germline V gene, CDR1 is MGHRA and CDR2 is YSYEKL. The CDR3 runs to 15 residues. DNA of the CDR3: TGCGCCAGCAGCCAAGCCGCCCTTGGAGTCTACGAGCAGTACTTC. It codes for CASSQAALGVYEQYF.

J is TRBJ1-6 and V is TRBV18; D uncertain. The CDR3 extends over 14 amino acids. Per the germline V gene, CDR1 is KGHSH and CDR2 is LQKENI. V dropped 2 bases and J dropped 5 bases, with 7 bases sitting between them. CDR3 nucleotides: TGTGCCAGCTCACCAGGCACCCATAATTCACCCCTCCACTTT. It is translated as CASSPGTHNSPLHF.

The chain employs TRBV7-9 and TRBJ1-5; D is ambiguous. Looked up from germline, CDR1 is SEHNR and CDR2 is FQNEAQ (reference sequence). There are 14 residues in the CDR3. V was clipped by 1 base and J by 10 bases, with 14 bases between them. In DNA form, the CDR3 reads TGTGCCAGCAGCTTAGAGGCGGAAATCAGCCCCCAGCATTTT. Its translation: CASSLEAEISPQHF.

This clone showed up just once. V gene TRBV6-5 combines with J gene TRBJ1-6; 9 nucleotides align to TRBD1. The CDR3 has 15 amino acids. Germline assignment: CDR1 MNHEY and CDR2 SVGAGI. The V gene end was trimmed by 5 bases and the J gene end by 10 bases; junction bases not matched to a gene: 9. The CDR3 is CASSNRDREASPLHF. CDR3 sequence (DNA): TGTGCCAGCAGTAACCGGGACAGGGAGGCATCACCCCTCCACTTT.

The chain joins TRBV2 to TRBJ2-2; the D gene could be TRBD1 or TRBD2 (6 bases each). Per germline, CDR1 SNHLY and CDR2 FYNNEI. The CDR3 sequence is 15 residues long. V lost 4 bases to trimming and J lost 5 bases, with 14 bases between them. The CDR3 DNA is TGTGCCAGCAGTGCGGGGGCCTTTAGGACCGGGGAGCTGTTTTTT. Translation: CASSAGAFRTGELFF.

The chain is built from TRBV6-5 and TRBJ1-2; maybe TRBD1 (6 bases). CDR1 and CDR2 (germline): MNHEY, SVGAGI. The CDR3 totals 13 residues. The germline V and J ends were trimmed by 8 bases and 8 bases, with 18 bases remaining between them. The CDR3 here is CASANRVVAGYTF. The CDR3 DNA is TGTGCCAGCGCAAACAGGGTTGTTGCAGGCTACACCTTC.

This sequence joins TRBV18 and TRBJ2-3, with D tentatively TRBD1 or TRBD2 (5 bases each). This CDR3 region has 15 residues. Germline CDR1 and CDR2: KGHSH and LQKENI. With 4 bases removed from V and 2 bases from J, the gap between germline ends came to 13 bases. CDR3 sequence (DNA): TGTGCCAGCTCACTCCCCGGGACGGACACAGATACGCAGTATTTT. Translating it yields CASSLPGTDTDTQYF.

The genes are TRBV6-5 and TRBJ1-3; possibly TRBD1 for D (6 bases). Germline assignment: CDR1 MNHEY and CDR2 SVGAGI. The CDR3 runs to 13 residues. Deletions cut 6 bases from V and 2 bases from J, with 8 bases between. CDR3 in amino acids: CASRGTPGNTIYF. The DNA for the CDR3 is TGTGCCAGCAGGGGGACACCTGGAAACACCATATATTTT.

The chain joins TRBV13 to TRBJ1-2; 7 bases map to TRBD1. Trimming removed 5 bases from V and 4 bases from J; junction bases left unmatched: 7. Per the germline V gene, CDR1 is PRHDT and CDR2 is FYEKMQ (reference sequence). The CDR3 is made up of 14 amino acids. The CDR3 DNA reads TGTGCCAGCAGCCCGGACAGGTTCAGCTATGGCTACACCTTC. Amino acids: CASSPDRFSYGYTF.

About this clone itself: The same CDR3 also results from other DNA sequences found in this sample. The V call is TRBV28, the J call TRBJ2-7; D uncertain. Germline CDR1 MDHEN, CDR2 SYDVKM. CDR3 length equals 11 residues. Trimming took 4 bases from V and 1 from J, leaving 2 bases between them. The CDR3 DNA sequence: TGTGCCAGCAGTTGGTCCTACGAGCAGTACTTC. It yields the protein CASSWSYEQYF. Full variable domain (remainder filled in from reference TRBV28 and TRBJ2-7): DVKVTQSSRYLVKRTGEKVFLECVQDMDHENMFWYRQDPGLGLRLIYFSYDVKMKEKGDIPEGYSVSREKKERFSLILESASTNQTSMYLCASSWSYEQYFGPGTRLTVT.

V usage is TRBV7-3 and J usage is TRBJ2-2; 7 positions match TRBD1. Trimming removed 5 bases from V and 6 bases from J; junction bases left unmatched: 3. The CDR3 covers 13 residues. Germline CDR1 is SGHTA and CDR2 is FQGTGA. The CDR3 sequence: CASSLTGAGELFF. The CDR3 DNA sequence: TGTGCCAGCAGCCTCACAGGGGCCGGGGAGCTGTTTTTT.

The DNA for the CDR3 is TGTGCCAGCCGCGGGGAAGCCCTCGGGGAGAATGAGCAGTTCTTC. Encoded protein: CASRGEALGENEQFF. The rearrangement links TRBV27 to TRBJ2-1, with D perhaps TRBD2 (6 bases). Germline V lookup: CDR1 MNHEY, CDR2 SMNVEV (reference sequence). The CDR3 consists of 15 residues. Trimming stripped 8 bases from V and 7 bases from J, with 21 bases between.

The genes are TRBV9 and TRBJ2-7; possibly TRBD2 for D (6 bases). The germline V gene has CDR1 SGDLS and CDR2 YYNGEE. Trimming cost V 4 bases and J 4 bases, with 18 bases left between them. The CDR3 runs to 15 residues. Here the CDR3 DNA reads TGTGCCAGCAGCCCCTCGGCGGGGCTGATTTACGAGCAGTACTTC. Translated: CASSPSAGLIYEQYF. Full variable domain (rest looked up from reference TRBV9 and TRBJ2-7): DSGVTQTPKHLITATGQRVTLRCSPRSGDLSVYWYQQSLDQGLQFLIQYYNGEERAKGNILERFSAQQFPDLHSELNLSSLELGDSALYFCASSPSAGLIYEQYFGPGTRLTVT.

The chain uses TRBV7-3 and TRBJ1-6, with 7 bases fitting TRBD1. From germline, CDR1 is SGHTA and CDR2 FQGTGA. The CDR3 contains 15 residues. The V segment lost 1 base and the J segment 10 bases; nucleotides outside the gene matches: 7. The CDR3 is CASSLIQGPGSPLHF. CDR3 DNA: TGTGCCAGCAGCTTAATACAGGGGCCAGGCTCACCCCTCCACTTT. Variable domain in full (rest from reference TRBV7-3 and TRBJ1-6): GAGVSQTPSNKVTEKGKYVELRCDPISGHTALYWYRQSLGQGPEFLIYFQGTGAADDSGLPNDRFFAVRPEGSVSTLKIQRTERGDSAVYLCASSLIQGPGSPLHFGNGTRLTVT.

The V call is TRBV6-6, the J call TRBJ2-4; D not resolved. CDR1 MNHNY and CDR2 SVGAGI come from the germline V gene (reference sequence). CDR3 length: 13 residues. V was trimmed by 2 bases and J by 2 bases, leaving 4 bases between them. The CDR3 DNA follows: TGTGCCAGCAGTTACACGTCCAAAAACATTCAGTACTTC. Its protein product is CASSYTSKNIQYF.

This chain uses TRBV6-5 with TRBJ2-3; no definite D call. The ends were cut back, 0 bases at V and 8 bases at J, with 12 bases in the middle. This CDR3 is 14 amino acids long. Germline V gene lookup returns CDR1 MNHEY and CDR2 SVGAGI. The CDR3 DNA sequence: TGTGCCAGCAGTTACTCCGCCGGAACGGGTACGCAGTATTTT. It translates to CASSYSAGTGTQYF.

V gene TRBV29-1 combines with J gene TRBJ2-2, with 14 bases aligning to TRBD2. The germline CDR1 and CDR2 sequences are SQVTM and ANQGSEA. Germline trimming cut 6 bases from V and 9 bases from J; bases unmatched to any gene: 6. This CDR3 is built from 14 residues. The CDR3 is CSVGTSGSPRELFF. In DNA, the CDR3 is TGCAGCGTAGGGACTAGCGGGAGTCCTAGGGAGCTGTTTTTT.

The J gene is TRBJ2-5, the V gene TRBV2, with 9 bases aligning to TRBD2. V lost 3 bases to trimming and J lost 11 bases; unmatched junction nucleotides: 4. Germline CDR1 reads SNHLY; CDR2 reads FYNNEI. The CDR3 covers 12 residues. The CDR3 sequence is CASSENSGGQYF. CDR3 DNA sequence: TGTGCCAGCAGTGAGAATAGCGGGGGACAGTACTTC.

This rearrangement joins TRBV18 to TRBJ1-2, with D maybe TRBD1 (5 bases). Per germline, CDR1 KGHSH and CDR2 LQKENI. This CDR3 region has 14 residues. The ends were cut back, 2 bases at V and 5 bases at J, with 12 bases in the middle. The DNA for the CDR3 is TGTGCCAGCTCACCAGGCAGGGATGGTTATGGCTACACCTTC. It yields the protein CASSPGRDGYGYTF.

V usage is TRBV7-2 and J usage is TRBJ1-5; 8 positions agree with TRBD1. This CDR3 has 15 amino acids. Trimming cost V 5 bases and J 2 bases; bases outside gene matches: 5. CDR1 and CDR2 from the germline V gene are SGHTA and FQGNSA. The CDR3 sequence: CASSPGQAGNQPQHF. In nucleotides, the CDR3 is TGTGCCAGCAGCCCGGGACAGGCCGGCAATCAGCCCCAGCATTTT.